This T cell receptor beta chain came from a study of blood T cell repertoires in COVID-19. Overall study: Samples taken during acute and convalescent COVID-19 were collected in the United States, Italy and Spain. PBMCs, B-cell-depleted T cells, or T cells provided the cDNA or gDNA that made up the material.

The trim removed 3 bases at V and 11 bases at J, leaving 9 bases unmatched. The CDR3 runs to 13 residues. Germline V gene data show CDR1 as GTSNPN and CDR2 as SVGIG (reference sequence). Original processing notes: Reference gene primer amplification in the assay estimated nucleated cell counts. Method: immunoSEQ multiplex PCR; TCRdb's copy keeps in-frame clones and lacks some. That table supplies the V and J calls and clone size; D and trimming were determined from the DNA. The sample carries around 100,000 clones, 85% to 90% recorded once. The TCR comes from a woman between 45 and 60 years old with acute or convalescent COVID-19. This chain joins TRBV30 and TRBJ1-1; 10 positions agree with TRBD1. The sample consisted of peripheral blood. CDR3 nucleotide sequence: TGTGCCTGGAGGGGGGACAGGGGCGGAGGGGCTTTCTTT. Translated: CAWRGDRGGGAFF.